These T cell receptor beta chains were read from a single sample in a study of cytomegalovirus exposure and HLA in healthy donors. Sequencing was performed with immunoSEQ multiplex PCR; in TCRdb, only in-frame clones are kept and a portion is missing. The sample records about 180,000 clones, over 65% being singletons. Sequencing was carried out using PBMCs. The receptor set was obtained from a man between 18 and 29 years old in good health and CMV-seronegative. CDR3s include the opening cysteine and the closing phenylalanine or tryptophan. Rows give clone size only sometimes, using once, few, many, or a class for an expanded clone.

>.|TRBJ2-7|TRBV19
CASSMGPGYEQYF
>.|TRBJ1-2|TRBV7-3
CASSLPQAIYGYTF
>.|TRBJ2-1|TRBV7-9
CASSLGVASSEQFF
>few|TRBJ1-2|TRBV11-2
CASSRVDGGMDGYTF
>.|TRBJ1-6|TRBV11-2
CASSSGVGQPYNSPLHF
>.|TRBJ1-1|TRBV5-6
CATATGINTEAFF
>.|TRBJ2-7|TRBV19
CASSIHHLLATRHYYEQYF
>once|TRBJ1-2|TRBV27
CASRYFGQSNYGYTF
>.|TRBJ1-2|TRBV4-3
CASSQVTGGKFGYTF
>.|TRBJ1-5|TRBV5-8
CASSLMGAGKQPQHF